The 30 T cell receptor beta chains listed next were all sequenced from one sample in a study of beta chain features in type 1 diabetes. Whole-study findings and limits: In every one of the four CD4+ subsets, TCRB CDR3s were moderately but significantly shorter in Type 1 diabetes patients.

Every isolated RNA sample was fully reverse transcribed, so sequencing captured expressed TCRB transcripts. The assay was immunoSEQ multiplex PCR, and TCRdb's table has in-frame clones only and misses some. The sample holds 140,000 to 150,000 clones, more than 10% seen once. For these TCRs, the target antigens are not known. The specimen was central memory CD4+ T cells from blood. The receptors originated from a man in his late teens or twenties with type 1 diabetes.

This clone has a handful of counts. V gene TRBV11-3 combines with J gene TRBJ2-7, with D possibly matching TRBD2 (6 bases). Germline CDR1 is SGHNT and CDR2 is YENEEA. V was cut by 5 bases and J by 6 bases, with 17 bases left in between. CDR3 length: 14 amino acids. The CDR3 nucleotides are TGTGCCAGCAGCCTCTCGGGACTTCCGAGCGAGCAGTACTTC. It specifies CASSLSGLPSEQYF.

This sequence joins TRBV7-2 and TRBJ1-2; D gene uncertain. This CDR3 comprises 12 residues. Germline V gene lookup returns CDR1 SGHTA and CDR2 FQGNSA. V shed 5 bases and J shed 6 bases, with 10 bases lying between them. Here the CDR3 reads CASSPRTDGYTF. CDR3 DNA sequence: TGTGCCAGCAGCCCGCGGACTGATGGCTACACCTTC. Using reference TRBV7-2 and TRBJ1-2 for the parts outside the CDR3, the full variable domain is GAGVSQSPSNKVTEKGKDVELRCDPISGHTALYWYRQSLGQGLEFLIYFQGNSAPDKSGLPSDRFSAERTGGSVSTLTIQRTQQEDSAVYLCASSPRTDGYTFGSGTRLTVV.

This clone is medium-sized by share. The chain recombines TRBV4-2 with TRBJ1-4, with D unresolved. Trimming left V 0 bases short and J 5 bases short, with 7 bases between. Looked up from germline, CDR1 is LGHNA and CDR2 is YNFKEQ. The CDR3 consists of 14 residues. This CDR3 is CASSQDLSNEKLFF. DNA of the CDR3: TGTGCCAGCAGCCAAGATCTCTCGAATGAAAAACTGTTTTTT.

J is TRBJ2-5 and V is TRBV18, with D maybe TRBD1 (6 bases). V was pared by 4 bases and J by 2 bases, with 14 bases between. CDR3 length equals 15 residues. In germline, CDR1 is KGHSH, CDR2 LQKENI. Written as DNA, the CDR3 is TGTGCCAGCTCACTAGGCTCCGGGACACAAGAGACCCAGTACTTC. Translating it yields CASSLGSGTQETQYF.

This clone occurred many times. The sample holds other DNA sequences that translate to the same CDR3. The chain has TRBV2 and TRBJ2-3, with D unclear. Trimming removed 2 bases at V and 3 bases at J, with 6 bases between. CDR1 and CDR2 from the germline V gene are SNHLY and FYNNEI. CDR3 size: 13 residues. CDR3 loop: CASSERSTDTQYF. The CDR3 DNA is TGTGCCAGCAGTGAAAGGAGTACAGATACGCAGTATTTT. The full variable domain, with the rest looked up from reference TRBV2 and TRBJ2-3, is EPEVTQTPSHQVTQMGQEVILRCVPISNHLYFYWYRQILGQKVEFLVSFYNNEISEKSEIFDDQFSVERPDGSNFTLKIRSTKLEDSAMYFCASSERSTDTQYFGPGTRLTVL.

This clone was detected a few times. The chain combines TRBV5-6 with TRBJ1-2, with D perhaps matching TRBD1 (6 bases). Germline values: CDR1 SGHDT, CDR2 YYEEEE. V gave up 2 bases and J gave up 8 bases, with 13 bases separating them. The CDR3 has 13 amino acids. The DNA of the CDR3 is TGTGCCAGCAGCTTAGCAGGGGCGCGGGGCTACACCTTC. Translating it yields CASSLAGARGYTF. The variable domain in full, completed from reference TRBV5-6 and TRBJ1-2, reads DAGVTQSPTHLIKTRGQQVTLRCSPKSGHDTVSWYQQALGQGPQFIFQYYEEEERQRGNFPDRFSGHQFPNYSSELNVNALLLGDSALYLCASSLAGARGYTFGSGTRLTVV.

The table lists this clone with a few counts. This chain joins TRBV6-1 and TRBJ1-4; D is ambiguous. CDR3 length: 11 residues. Germline CDR1 is MNHNS and CDR2 is SASEGT. V lost 6 bases, J lost 13 bases, and 12 bases lay in between. The DNA of the CDR3 is TGTGCCAGCAGAACGGGGAGCATACTGTTTTTT. Amino acid sequence: CASRTGSILFF.

The table lists this clone with a few counts. Other DNA variants within this sample encode the same CDR3. Here the CDR3 reads CASSKAASYEQYF. The CDR3, as DNA: TGTGCCAGTAGTAAGGCGGCCTCCTACGAGCAGTACTTC. V and J are TRBV19 and TRBJ2-7; D not resolved. The germline gives CDR1 LNHDA, CDR2 SQIVND (reference sequence). The CDR3 runs 13 residues. Deletions cut 4 bases from V and 0 bases from J, with 7 bases between.

The V gene is TRBV27, the J gene TRBJ1-5; TRBD1 is a possible D gene (5 bases). Germline CDR1 and CDR2: MNHEY and SMNVEV (reference sequence). Trimming shortened V by 0 bases and J by 10 bases, and 16 bases separated the two germline ends. The CDR3 contains 15 residues. Written as DNA, the CDR3 is TGTGCCAGCAGTTTATCGGGGCCCGGTGGGGGTCCCCAGCATTTT. Amino acid sequence: CASSLSGPGGGPQHF.

V gene TRBV6-5 combines with J gene TRBJ1-6, with D unclear. CDR1 is MNHEY, CDR2 SVGAGI, per germline. CDR3 length: 14 amino acids. V lost 8 bases to trimming and J lost 0 bases, with 8 bases between them. In DNA form, the CDR3 reads TGTGCCAGCGTTTCGAGCTCCTATAATTCACCCCTCCACTTT. Translated: CASVSSSYNSPLHF.

This clone was detected many times. The J gene is TRBJ2-3, the V gene TRBV20-1; D uncertain. V gave up 2 bases and J gave up 5 bases, with 2 bases separating them. The CDR3 consists of 10 residues. Germline CDR1 reads DFQATT; CDR2 reads SNEGSKA (reference sequence). The CDR3 DNA is TGCAGTGCTAGACGAGATACGCAGTATTTT. As protein: CSARRDTQYF.

This sequence joins TRBV14 and TRBJ1-2; maybe TRBD1 (6 bases). CDR1 is SGHDN, CDR2 FVKESK, per germline. The CDR3 length is 13 residues. V gave up 3 bases and J gave up 8 bases, with 13 bases separating them. CDR3 sequence reads: CASSHRTVEGYTF. The CDR3 DNA sequence: TGTGCCAGCAGCCACAGGACAGTCGAGGGCTACACCTTC.

This clone was counted only a few times. The V gene is TRBV5-6, the J gene TRBJ2-5; 8 bases line up with TRBD1. The CDR3 runs to 15 residues. After removal of 3 bases from V and 1 base from J, the junction contained 5 bases not matched to a gene. Germline lookup yields CDR1 SGHDT and CDR2 YYEEEE. Written as DNA, the CDR3 is TGTGCCAGCAGCTCCAAAGGGACAGGCCAAGAGACCCAGTACTTC. The encoded protein is CASSSKGTGQETQYF.

The rearrangement joins TRBV7-9 to TRBJ2-1; D is perhaps TRBD2 (7 bases). V lost 7 bases and J 9 bases, leaving 25 bases between the germline ends. From germline, CDR1 is SEHNR and CDR2 FQNEAQ (reference sequence). There are 16 residues in the CDR3. CDR3: CASTKGGTTGEGEQFF. In DNA, the CDR3 is TGTGCCAGCACCAAGGGGGGGACTACCGGCGAGGGTGAGCAGTTCTTC. The whole variable domain, remainder taken from reference TRBV7-9 and TRBJ2-1, is DTGVSQNPRHKITKRGQNVTFRCDPISEHNRLYWYRQTLGQGPEFLTYFQNEAQLEKSRLLSDRFSAERPKGSFSTLEIQRTEQGDSAMYLCASTKGGTTGEGEQFFGPGTRLTVL.

This rearrangement joins TRBV7-2 to TRBJ2-3, with 9 bases that match TRBD2. Per the germline V gene, CDR1 is SGHTA and CDR2 is FQGNSA. J gave up 1 base and V 5 bases, and 10 bases lay outside the gene matches. CDR3 length: 17 residues. The DNA for the CDR3 is TGTGCCAGCAGCCTTAGCGGGGGTGGATTCGGCACAGATACGCAGTATTTT. Its translation: CASSLSGGGFGTDTQYF.

The chain uses TRBV7-2 and TRBJ2-5; tentatively, D is TRBD2 (7 bases). The CDR3 length is 15 residues. Germline CDR1 and CDR2: SGHTA and FQGNSA. Trimming removed 6 bases at V and 5 bases at J, with 19 bases between. Here the CDR3 DNA reads TGTGCCAGCAGGATGTTGGCGGGGGCAGGGGAGACCCAGTACTTC. Amino acid sequence: CASRMLAGAGETQYF. The whole variable domain, filled in from reference TRBV7-2 and TRBJ2-5, reads GAGVSQSPSNKVTEKGKDVELRCDPISGHTALYWYRQSLGQGLEFLIYFQGNSAPDKSGLPSDRFSAERTGGSVSTLTIQRTQQEDSAVYLCASRMLAGAGETQYFGPGTRLLVL.

This clone has more than one count but fewer than ten. This chain links TRBV19 with TRBJ1-2; D not certain. V lost 7 bases to trimming and J lost 6 bases, with 12 bases between them. Per the germline V gene, CDR1 is LNHDA and CDR2 is SQIVND (reference sequence). This CDR3 region has 12 residues. DNA for the CDR3: TGTGCCAGTACTGGGTGGGATGATGGCTACACCTTC. Residues: CASTGWDDGYTF.

The chain uses TRBV14 and TRBJ1-4; D possibly corresponds to TRBD1 (5 bases). CDR1 is SGHDN, CDR2 FVKESK, per germline. The CDR3 has 16 residues. The V end was cut by 5 bases, the J end by 0 bases, with 13 bases between. CDR3 amino acids: CASSYRTTTTNEKLFF. The CDR3 nucleotides read TGTGCCAGCAGCTATCGGACAACCACAACTAATGAAAAACTGTTTTTT.

The V gene is TRBV30, the J gene TRBJ1-5; 10 nucleotides match TRBD1. The CDR3 extends over 15 amino acids. Germline CDR1 reads GTSNPN; CDR2 reads SVGIG (reference sequence). V lost 1 base and J lost 5; bases outside the gene matches: 5. CDR3 protein: CAWSEGQGDHQPQHF. DNA for the CDR3: TGTGCCTGGAGTGAAGGACAGGGGGACCATCAGCCCCAGCATTTT.

The chain joins TRBV6-5 to TRBJ2-1, with unresolved D. The V gene's germline CDR1 is MNHEY and CDR2 SVGAGI. The V gene lost 2 bases and the J gene lost 0 bases, with 11 bases spanning the gap. The CDR3 sequence is 16 residues long. The CDR3 bases are TGTGCCAGCAGTTACGGGTTTAAGGGCTCCTACAATGAGCAGTTCTTC. Amino acids: CASSYGFKGSYNEQFF.

This clone has just a few counts. V is TRBV5-6 and J is TRBJ2-5; TRBD1 is a possible D gene (5 bases). The CDR3 is made up of 13 amino acids. The germline gives CDR1 SGHDT, CDR2 YYEEEE. Trimming took 7 bases from V and 2 from J, leaving 12 bases between them. The CDR3 region has the DNA TGTGCCAGCCGTTTGACAGAACAAGAGACCCAGTACTTC. As protein: CASRLTEQETQYF.

V is TRBV5-1 and J is TRBJ2-7; 7 bases line up with TRBD1. The germline V gene has CDR1 SGHRS and CDR2 YFSETQ. The CDR3 covers 13 residues. After removal of 0 bases from V and 6 bases from J, the junction contained 3 bases not matched to a gene. The CDR3 loop is CASSLDRGSEQYF. CDR3 in DNA: TGCGCCAGCAGCTTGGACAGGGGCAGCGAGCAGTACTTC. The variable domain in full, completed from reference TRBV5-1 and TRBJ2-7, reads KAGVTQTPRYLIKTRGQQVTLSCSPISGHRSVSWYQQTPGQGLQFLFEYFSETQRNKGNFPGRFSGRQFSNSRSEMNVSTLELGDSALYLCASSLDRGSEQYFGPGTRLTVT.

In its sample, this clone was seen a few times. Other nucleotide sequences in the sample specify the same CDR3. This chain links TRBV18 with TRBJ2-3; no firm D call. The CDR3 has 13 residues. Per the germline V gene, CDR1 is KGHSH and CDR2 is LQKENI. V was shortened by 0 bases and J by 4 bases, with 5 bases between the two germline ends. The CDR3 spells CASSPPGPDTQYF. The CDR3 DNA reads TGTGCCAGCTCACCACCCGGCCCAGATACGCAGTATTTT.

This clone was seen a handful of times. CDR3 protein: CASSRRPISDRGMNTEAFF. The CDR3 bases are TGTGCCAGCTCACGGAGACCTATATCCGACAGGGGCATGAACACTGAAGCTTTCTTT. The rearrangement uses TRBV18 and TRBJ1-1, with 8 bases matching TRBD1. This CDR3 comprises 19 residues. Germline V gene lookup returns CDR1 KGHSH and CDR2 LQKENI. The ends lost 4 bases at V and 0 bases at J; junction bases unmatched: 16.

The CDR3 reads CASSPGLVGETQYF. CDR3 coding DNA: TGCGCCAGCAGCCCGGGACTAGTGGGGGAGACCCAGTACTTC. The rearrangement uses TRBV5-1 and TRBJ2-5; TRBD2 aligns across 8 bases. The V gene end was trimmed by 4 bases and the J gene end by 5 bases; junction bases not matched to a gene: 7. CDR3 length: 14 residues. Germline CDR1 and CDR2: SGHRS and YFSETQ.

This clone was observed a few times. The V and J genes are TRBV20-1 and TRBJ2-5; no clear D. The CDR3 is made up of 10 amino acids. V was cut by 6 bases and J by 5 bases, with 7 bases left in between. Germline CDR1 and CDR2: DFQATT and SNEGSKA (reference sequence). CDR3 sequence: CSAWRETQYF. For the CDR3, the DNA is TGCAGTGCCTGGCGGGAGACCCAGTACTTC.

There are a few counts of this clone. This chain joins TRBV7-2 and TRBJ2-1; TRBD2 aligns across 15 bases. The CDR3 totals 17 residues. Germline V gives CDR1 SGHTA, CDR2 FQGNSA. V lost 4 bases to trimming and J lost 6 bases; unmatched junction nucleotides: 7. The CDR3 DNA reads as TGTGCCAGCAGCTCGGGACTAGCGGGGGGACACTCCAATGAGCAGTTCTTC. It is translated as CASSSGLAGGHSNEQFF.

The chain couples TRBV28 to TRBJ1-2, with TRBD1 as a possible D gene (5 bases). Germline values: CDR1 MDHEN, CDR2 SYDVKM. Trimming pared 5 bases from V and 4 bases from J, leaving 14 bases between. The CDR3 loop spans 14 amino acids. For the CDR3, the DNA is TGTGCCAGCAGTCCCTTTGGGACCCTCTATGGCTACACCTTC. Its protein is CASSPFGTLYGYTF.

The V call is TRBV7-2, the J call TRBJ1-4; the D gene is possibly TRBD1 (5 bases). This CDR3 is 14 amino acids long. Trimming left V 5 bases short and J 6 bases short, with 13 bases between. The germline V gene encodes CDR1 SGHTA and CDR2 FQGNSA. The CDR3 bases are TGTGCCAGCAGCCCCTCCCCGGGGGATGAAAAACTGTTTTTT. Amino acids: CASSPSPGDEKLFF.

V usage is TRBV7-9 and J usage is TRBJ1-5; 8 bases line up with TRBD1. V was clipped by 1 base and J by 0 bases; unmatched bases: 2. The CDR3 is 16 residues long. Germline loops: CDR1 SEHNR, CDR2 FQNEAQ (reference sequence). The CDR3 coding sequence is TGTGCCAGCAGCTTAGGGACAGGGCATAGCAATCAGCCCCAGCATTTT. Its translation is CASSLGTGHSNQPQHF.